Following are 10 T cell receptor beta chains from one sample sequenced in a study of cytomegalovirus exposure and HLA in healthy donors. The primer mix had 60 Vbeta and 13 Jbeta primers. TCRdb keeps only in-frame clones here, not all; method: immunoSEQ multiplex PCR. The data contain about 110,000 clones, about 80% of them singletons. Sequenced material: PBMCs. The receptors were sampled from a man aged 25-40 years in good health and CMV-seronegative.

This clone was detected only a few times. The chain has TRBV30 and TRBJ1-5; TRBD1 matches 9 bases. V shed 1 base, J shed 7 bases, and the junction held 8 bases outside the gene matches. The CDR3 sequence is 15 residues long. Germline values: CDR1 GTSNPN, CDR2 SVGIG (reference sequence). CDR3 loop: CAWSAPGQGGQPQHF. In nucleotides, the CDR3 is TGTGCCTGGAGTGCCCCGGGACAGGGTGGCCAGCCCCAGCATTTT. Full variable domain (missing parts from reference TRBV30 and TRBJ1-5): SQTIHQWPATLVQPVGSPLSLECTVEGTSNPNLYWYRQAAGRGLQLLFYSVGIGQISSEVPQNLSASRPQDRQFILSSKKLLLSDSGFYLCAWSAPGQGGQPQHFGDGTRLSIL.

CDR3 amino acids: CASSLAYRDYEQYF. The CDR3 DNA reads TGCGCCAGCAGCTTGGCCTACAGGGACTACGAGCAGTACTTC. The chain uses TRBV5-1 and TRBJ2-7, with D perhaps TRBD1 (6 bases). Germline V CDR1 and CDR2: SGHRS, YFSETQ. The CDR3 contains 14 residues. Trimming shortened V by 0 bases and J by 3 bases, and 10 bases separated the two germline ends.

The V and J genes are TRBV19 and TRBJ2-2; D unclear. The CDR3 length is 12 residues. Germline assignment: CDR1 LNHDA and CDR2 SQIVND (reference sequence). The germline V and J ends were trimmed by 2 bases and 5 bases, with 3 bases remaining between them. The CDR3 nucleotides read TGTGCCAGTAGTATACAAACCGGGGAGCTGTTTTTT. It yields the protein CASSIQTGELFF.

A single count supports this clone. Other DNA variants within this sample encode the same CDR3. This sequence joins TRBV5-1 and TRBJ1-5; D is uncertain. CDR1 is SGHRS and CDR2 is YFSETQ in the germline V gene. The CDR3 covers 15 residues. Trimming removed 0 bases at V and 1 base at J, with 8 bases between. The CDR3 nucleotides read TGCGCCAGCAGCTTGGACACGGGGAGCAATCAGCCCCAGCATTTT. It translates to CASSLDTGSNQPQHF.

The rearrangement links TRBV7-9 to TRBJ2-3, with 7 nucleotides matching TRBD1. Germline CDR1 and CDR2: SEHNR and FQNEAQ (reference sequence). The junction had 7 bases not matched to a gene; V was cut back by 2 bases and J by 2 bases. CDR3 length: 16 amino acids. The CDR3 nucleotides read TGTGCCAGCAGCTTACGAGGGGGCCTCAACACAGATACGCAGTATTTT. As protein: CASSLRGGLNTDTQYF.

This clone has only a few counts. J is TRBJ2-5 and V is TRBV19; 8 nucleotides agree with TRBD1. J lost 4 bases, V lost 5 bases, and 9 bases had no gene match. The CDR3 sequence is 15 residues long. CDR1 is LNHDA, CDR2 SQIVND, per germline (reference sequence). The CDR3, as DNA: TGTGCCAGTAGTCCCATGACAGGGGCGGCAGAGACCCAGTACTTC. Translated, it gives CASSPMTGAAETQYF.

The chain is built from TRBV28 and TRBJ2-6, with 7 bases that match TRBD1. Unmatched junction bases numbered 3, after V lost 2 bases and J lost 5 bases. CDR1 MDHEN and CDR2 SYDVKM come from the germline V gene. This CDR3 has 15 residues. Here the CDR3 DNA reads TGTGCCAGCAGTTTAGGACAGGTCCGGGCCAACGTCCTGACTTTC. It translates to CASSLGQVRANVLTF.

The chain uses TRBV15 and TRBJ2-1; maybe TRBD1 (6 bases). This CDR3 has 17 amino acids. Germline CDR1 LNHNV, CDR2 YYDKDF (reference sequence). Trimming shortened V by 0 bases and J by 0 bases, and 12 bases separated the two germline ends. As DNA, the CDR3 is TGTGCCACCAGCAGAGAAGGGGTGACAGGCTCCTACAATGAGCAGTTCTTC. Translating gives CATSREGVTGSYNEQFF.

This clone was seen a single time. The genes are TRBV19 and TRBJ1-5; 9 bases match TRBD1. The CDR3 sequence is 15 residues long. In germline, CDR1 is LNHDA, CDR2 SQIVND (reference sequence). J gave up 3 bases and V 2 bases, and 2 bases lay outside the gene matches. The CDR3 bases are TGTGCCAGTAGTATAAGGACAGGGGACAATCAGCCCCAGCATTTT. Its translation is CASSIRTGDNQPQHF. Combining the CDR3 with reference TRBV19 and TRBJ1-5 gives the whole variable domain DGGITQSPKYLFRKEGQNVTLSCEQNLNHDAMYWYRQDPGQGLRLIYYSQIVNDFQKGDIAEGYSVSREKKESFPLTVTSAQKNPTAFYLCASSIRTGDNQPQHFGDGTRLSIL.

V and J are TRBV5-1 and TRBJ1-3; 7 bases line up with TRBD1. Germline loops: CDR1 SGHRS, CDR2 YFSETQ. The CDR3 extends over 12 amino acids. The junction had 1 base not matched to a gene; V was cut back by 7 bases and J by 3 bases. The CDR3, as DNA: TGCGCCAGCTGGGACAGTGGAAACACCATATATTTT. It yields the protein CASWDSGNTIYF.